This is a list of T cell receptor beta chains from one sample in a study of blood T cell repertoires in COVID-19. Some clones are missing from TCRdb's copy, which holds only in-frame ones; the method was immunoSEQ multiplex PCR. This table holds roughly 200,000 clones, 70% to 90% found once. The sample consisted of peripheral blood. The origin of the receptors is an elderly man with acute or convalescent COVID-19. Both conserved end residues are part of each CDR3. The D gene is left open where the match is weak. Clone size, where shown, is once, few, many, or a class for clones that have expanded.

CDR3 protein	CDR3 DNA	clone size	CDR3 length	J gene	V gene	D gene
CASSLVQGNYGYTF	TGTGCCAGCAGCTTAGTTCAGGGCAACTATGGCTACACCTTC	once	14	TRBJ1-2	TRBV7-2	.
CASSSPVYEQFF	TGTGCCAGCAGTTCCCCCGTTTATGAGCAGTTCTTC	.	12	TRBJ2-1	TRBV6-5	.
CASSEELGHTQYF	TGTGCCAGCAGTGAAGAATTGGGCCATACGCAGTATTTT	.	13	TRBJ2-3	TRBV2	.
CASRLAGGRETQYF	TGTGCCAGCCGGCTGGCGGGAGGTCGGGAGACCCAGTACTTC	.	14	TRBJ2-5	TRBV27	TRBD2
CASTGMKGGDYEQYF	TGTGCCAGCACAGGGATGAAGGGTGGGGACTACGAGCAGTACTTC	.	15	TRBJ2-7	TRBV6-5	.
CASSIYRGVSNQPQHF	TGTGCCAGTAGTATTTACAGGGGAGTAAGCAATCAGCCCCAGCATTTT	.	16	TRBJ1-5	TRBV19	TRBD1
CASSLMGLAAFQETQYF	TGTGCCAGCAGCTTAATGGGACTAGCGGCCTTCCAAGAGACCCAGTACTTC	once	17	TRBJ2-5	TRBV7-6	TRBD2
CASSSGPGLVMNEQFF	TGTGCCAGCAGCTCAGGACCGGGACTAGTGATGAATGAGCAGTTCTTC	.	16	TRBJ2-1	TRBV7-6	TRBD2
CATSRLQGYQPQHF	TGTGCCACCAGCAGACTACAGGGGTATCAGCCCCAGCATTTT	.	14	TRBJ1-5	TRBV15	TRBD1
CATRSGYLTDTQYF	TGTGCCACCAGGAGCGGATACCTCACAGATACGCAGTATTTT	.	14	TRBJ2-3	TRBV24-1	.
CASSYGGWFFSGNTIYF	TGTGCCAGCAGCTACGGAGGTTGGTTTTTCTCTGGAAACACCATATATTTT	.	17	TRBJ1-3	TRBV14	.
CASSGTGGLYNEQFF	TGTGCCAGCAGTGGGACAGGGGGCCTCTACAATGAGCAGTTCTTC	.	15	TRBJ2-1	TRBV28	TRBD1
CASSRVLAGDNEQFF	TGTGCCAGCAGCCGAGTACTAGCGGGGGACAATGAGCAGTTCTTC	.	15	TRBJ2-1	TRBV7-9	TRBD2
CASSQDRRGLYGYTF	TGTGCCAGCAGCCAAGATCGAAGGGGCCTCTATGGCTACACCTTC	.	15	TRBJ1-2	TRBV3-1/TRBV3-2	.
CATSRDRGTGELFF	TGTGCCACCAGCAGAGACAGGGGAACCGGGGAGCTGTTTTTT	.	14	TRBJ2-2	TRBV15	.
CASSAGSRVQFF	TGTGCCAGCAGTGCCGGGAGCAGGGTGCAGTTCTTC	.	12	TRBJ2-1	TRBV28	.
CAWSVITRGQMNTEAFF	TGTGCCTGGAGCGTGATTACCAGGGGGCAAATGAACACTGAAGCTTTCTTT	.	17	TRBJ1-1	TRBV30	TRBD1
CSSRGLGTDTQYF	TGCAGTAGCAGGGGGCTGGGAACAGATACGCAGTATTTT	.	13	TRBJ2-3	TRBV29-1	TRBD1
CASSAGQGAYNEQFF	TGTGCCAGTAGTGCCGGACAGGGGGCTTACAATGAGCAGTTCTTC	.	15	TRBJ2-1	TRBV19	TRBD1
CAISPAGTSSSYEQYF	TGTGCCATCAGTCCTGCGGGGACCTCTAGCTCCTACGAGCAGTACTTC	.	16	TRBJ2-7	TRBV10-3	.
CASTHTGGTQPQHF	TGTGCCAGTACCCACACAGGGGGCACTCAGCCCCAGCATTTT	.	14	TRBJ1-5	TRBV19	TRBD1
CASSLGQMRKNIQYF	TGTGCCAGCAGCCTGGGACAGATGAGGAAAAACATTCAGTACTTC	.	15	TRBJ2-4	TRBV11-2	TRBD1
CASSQAFDQPQHF	TGCGCCAGCAGCCAAGCCTTCGATCAGCCCCAGCATTTT	.	13	TRBJ1-5	TRBV4-3	.
CASSLGLAGASYNEQFF	TGTGCCAGCAGCTTGGGTCTAGCGGGAGCGTCCTACAATGAGCAGTTCTTC	.	17	TRBJ2-1	TRBV5-6	TRBD2
CATSDSGWGTEAFF	TGTGCCACCAGTGATTCGGGGTGGGGCACTGAAGCTTTCTTT	.	14	TRBJ1-1	TRBV24-1	.
CSASPQAAGLAGENEFF	TGCAGTGCTAGTCCCCAAGCAGCAGGACTAGCGGGAGAAAATGAGTTCTTC	.	17	TRBJ2-1	TRBV20-1	TRBD2
CASSLRQVYGYTF	TGTGCCAGCAGCCTCAGGCAGGTCTATGGCTACACCTTC	.	13	TRBJ1-2	TRBV28	.
CASSPPAGGAETQYF	TGTGCCAGCAGCCCCCCGGCGGGAGGGGCGGAGACCCAGTACTTC	.	15	TRBJ2-5	TRBV6-6	TRBD2
CASSFRVAGVLNEQFF	TGTGCCAGCAGTTTCAGAGTAGCGGGAGTCCTAAATGAGCAGTTCTTC	.	16	TRBJ2-1	TRBV27	TRBD2